This T cell receptor beta chain was sequenced in a study of CD8 T cells in Susac syndrome. Per germline, CDR1 LGHDT and CDR2 YNNKEL (reference sequence). Trimming cost V 1 base and J 9 bases, with 16 bases left between them. This CDR3 spans 16 amino acids. Roughly 0.45 to 1 ug RNA was reverse transcribed with random hexamers. MiXCR, run by TCRdb on the immunoSEQ multiplex PCR reads, gives a single entry per CDR3 protein. The sample has about 200,000 distinct CDR3 sequences; 91% are singletons. The sequenced target, TCR beta, came from blood CD8+ and CD4+ T cells. Sequencing was carried out using CD4+ T cells from PBMCs. This TCR derives from a human donor with Susac syndrome. The chain is built from TRBV3-1 and TRBJ1-6; D unresolved. The CDR3 sequence: CASSQAPGSSGSPLHF. CDR3 nucleotide sequence: TGTGCCAGCAGCCAAGCTCCCGGTAGCTCGGGTTCACCCCTCCACTTT.